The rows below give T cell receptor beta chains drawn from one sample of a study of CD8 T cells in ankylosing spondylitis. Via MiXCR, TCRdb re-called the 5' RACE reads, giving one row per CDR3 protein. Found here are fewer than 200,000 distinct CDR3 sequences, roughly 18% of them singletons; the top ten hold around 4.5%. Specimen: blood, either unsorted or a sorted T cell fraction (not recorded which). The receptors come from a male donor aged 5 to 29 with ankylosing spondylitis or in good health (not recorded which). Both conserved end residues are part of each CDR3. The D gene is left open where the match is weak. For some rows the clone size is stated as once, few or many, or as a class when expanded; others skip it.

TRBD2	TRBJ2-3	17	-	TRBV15	CAANRGKIAGATDTQYF	TGTGCCGCCAACAGAGGAAAAATAGCGGGAGCCACAGATACGCAGTATTTT
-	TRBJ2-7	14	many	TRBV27	CASSFGSEYGEQYF	TGTGCCAGCAGTTTCGGGAGTGAGTACGGCGAGCAGTACTTC
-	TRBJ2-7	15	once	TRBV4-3	CASSQSQGLGYEQYF	TGCGCCAGCAGCCAATCACAGGGTCTAGGCTACGAGCAGTACTTC
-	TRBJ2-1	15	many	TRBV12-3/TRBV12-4	CASSSPAGGYNEQFF	TGTGCCAGCAGTTCTCCGGCAGGGGGGTACAATGAGCAGTTCTTC
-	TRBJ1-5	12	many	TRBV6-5	CASSQGNQPQHF	TGTGCCAGCAGTCAGGGGAATCAGCCCCAGCATTTT
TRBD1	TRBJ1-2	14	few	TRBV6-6	CASSDQTGGYGYTF	TGTGCCAGCAGTGACCAGACAGGGGGCTATGGCTACACCTTC
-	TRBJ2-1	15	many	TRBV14	CASSQVDEAWNEQFF	TGTGCCAGCAGCCAAGTCGATGAGGCATGGAATGAGCAGTTCTTC
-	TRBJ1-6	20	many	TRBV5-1	CASSPAGTPFFSSYNSPLHF	TGCGCCAGCAGCCCGGCCGGGACACCGTTTTTCAGCTCCTATAATTCACCCCTCCACTTT
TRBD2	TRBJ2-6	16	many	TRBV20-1	CSAPGLAGTGANVLTF	TGCAGTGCCCCGGGACTAGCGGGAACTGGGGCCAACGTCCTGACTTTC
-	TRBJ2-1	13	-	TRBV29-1	CSVPQGTKFEQFF	TGCAGCGTTCCACAGGGTACCAAATTTGAGCAGTTCTTC
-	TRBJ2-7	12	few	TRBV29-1	CSVGLSSYEQYF	TGCAGCGTCGGTCTTTCCTCCTACGAGCAGTACTTC
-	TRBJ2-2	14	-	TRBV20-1	CSAEGLANTGELFF	TGCAGTGCGGAGGGGTTAGCGAACACCGGGGAGCTGTTTTTT
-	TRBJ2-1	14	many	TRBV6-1	CATLGQQYYNEQFF	TGTGCCACTCTAGGACAGCAGTATTACAATGAGCAGTTCTTC
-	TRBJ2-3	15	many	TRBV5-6	CASSLRGVATDTQYF	TGTGCCAGCAGCTTGAGAGGGGTTGCCACAGATACGCAGTATTTT
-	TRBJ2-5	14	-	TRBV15	CATSLGTLQETQYF	TGTGCCACCAGCTTAGGGACTCTGCAAGAGACCCAGTACTTC
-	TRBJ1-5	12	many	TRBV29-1	CSVGGSNQPQHF	TGCAGCGTTGGCGGGAGCAATCAGCCCCAGCATTTT
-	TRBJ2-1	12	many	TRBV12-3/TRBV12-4	CASSSLMGEQFF	TGTGCCAGCAGTTCCCTCATGGGTGAGCAGTTCTTC
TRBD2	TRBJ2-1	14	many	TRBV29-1	CSVSWREGLDEQFF	TGCAGCGTTAGCTGGCGGGAGGGCCTGGATGAGCAGTTCTTC
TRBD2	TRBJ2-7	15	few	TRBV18	CASTGLAGGPLEQYF	TGTGCCAGCACGGGACTAGCGGGAGGGCCGCTGGAGCAGTACTTC
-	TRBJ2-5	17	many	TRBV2	CASRDGLVVASRETQYF	TGTGCCAGCAGGGACGGGCTAGTTGTTGCCTCGCGGGAGACCCAGTACTTC
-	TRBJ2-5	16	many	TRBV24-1	CATSDAGGSGRRTQYF	TGTGCCACCAGTGATGCCGGAGGTAGCGGACGCCGGACCCAGTACTTC
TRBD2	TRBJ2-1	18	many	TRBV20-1	CSATLQRPLAGPGSEQFF	TGCAGTGCTACACTCCAGCGGCCCTTAGCGGGGCCGGGCAGTGAGCAGTTCTTC
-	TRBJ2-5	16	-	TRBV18	CASSPRDGVEQETQYF	TGTGCCAGCTCACCCCGGGACGGTGTAGAACAAGAGACCCAGTACTTC
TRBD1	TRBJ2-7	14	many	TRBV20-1	CSARPSDRVYEQYF	TGCAGTGCTAGACCCTCGGACAGGGTCTACGAGCAGTACTTC
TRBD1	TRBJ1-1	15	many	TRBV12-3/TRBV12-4	CASSWEQGAGFAAFF	TGTGCCAGCAGTTGGGAGCAGGGGGCGGGGTTCGCGGCTTTCTTT
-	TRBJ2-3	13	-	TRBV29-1	CSAAQRSTDTQYF	TGCAGCGCCGCCCAGAGAAGCACAGATACGCAGTATTTT
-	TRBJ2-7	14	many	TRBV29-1	CSVEVRTTTYEQYF	TGCAGCGTTGAAGTTCGGACGACTACCTACGAGCAGTACTTC
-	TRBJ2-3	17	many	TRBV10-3	CAISESWLGPRGDTQYF	TGTGCCATCAGTGAGTCGTGGTTAGGACCTCGGGGAGATACGCAGTATTTT
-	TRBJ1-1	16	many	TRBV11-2	CASSFWGARVNTEAFF	TGTGCCAGCAGCTTTTGGGGGGCGAGAGTGAACACTGAAGCTTTCTTT
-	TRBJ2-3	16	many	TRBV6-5	CASSYGLLASTDTQYF	TGTGCCAGCAGTTACGGTTTGCTAGCCAGTACAGATACGCAGTATTTT
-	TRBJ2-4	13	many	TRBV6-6	CASRDTPRNIQYF	TGTGCCAGCAGGGACACCCCACGGAACATTCAGTACTTC
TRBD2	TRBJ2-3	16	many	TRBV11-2	CASSLDLTGGTDTQYF	TGTGCCAGCAGCTTAGATCTAACGGGAGGAACAGATACGCAGTATTTT
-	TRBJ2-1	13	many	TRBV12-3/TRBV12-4	CASSLFGSWGRFF	TGTGCCAGCAGTTTATTCGGGTCCTGGGGGCGGTTCTTC
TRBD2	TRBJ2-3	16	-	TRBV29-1	CSVERRTSLGSYTQYF	TGCAGCGTTGAAAGGAGGACTAGCCTGGGGTCGTATACGCAGTATTTT
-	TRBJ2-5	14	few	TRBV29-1	CSVSRELTQETQYF	TGCAGCGTATCCCGGGAACTTACTCAAGAGACCCAGTACTTC
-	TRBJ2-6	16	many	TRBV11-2	CASSLDGGGGANVLTF	TGTGCCAGCAGCTTAGATGGTGGCGGTGGGGCCAACGTCCTGACTTTC
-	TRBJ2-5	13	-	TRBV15	CATRSRIGETQYF	TGTGCCACCCGCTCGCGTATAGGAGAGACCCAGTACTTC
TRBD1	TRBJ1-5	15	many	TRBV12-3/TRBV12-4	CASSRQGDSNQPQHF	TGTGCCAGCAGTCGACAGGGAGATAGCAATCAGCCCCAGCATTTT
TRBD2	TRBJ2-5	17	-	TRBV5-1	CASSLGLAGGYQETQYF	TGCGCCAGCAGCTTGGGACTAGCGGGAGGGTACCAAGAGACCCAGTACTTC
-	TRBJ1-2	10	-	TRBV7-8	CASSLDGYTF	TGTGCCAGCAGCTTAGACGGCTACACCTTC
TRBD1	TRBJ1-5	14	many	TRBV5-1	CASSPQGVGQPQHF	TGCGCCAGCAGCCCCCAGGGGGTAGGTCAGCCCCAGCATTTT
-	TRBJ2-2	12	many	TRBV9	CASSVYHGELFF	TGTGCCAGCAGCGTTTATCACGGGGAGCTGTTTTTT
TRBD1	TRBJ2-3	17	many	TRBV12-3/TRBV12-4	CASSLAARGFNTDTQYF	TGTGCCAGCAGCTTAGCCGCCAGGGGGTTTAACACAGATACGCAGTATTTT
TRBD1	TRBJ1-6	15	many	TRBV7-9	CASSSQGVGNSPLHF	TGTGCCAGCAGCTCGCAGGGGGTCGGCAATTCACCCCTCCACTTT
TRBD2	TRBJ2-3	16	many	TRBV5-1	CASSPHNPGGPDTQYF	TGCGCCAGCAGCCCTCACAACCCGGGAGGGCCAGATACGCAGTATTTT